This T cell receptor beta chain was found in a study of response to subunit inactivated influenza vaccine. General study findings and limits: There was a suggestion from the authors that each seasonal influenza vaccination recruits few new T cells.

The CDR3 is 15 amino acids. Between the trimmed V and J ends, which lost 0 bases and 3 bases, there was a span of 12 bases. The germline V gene has CDR1 LGHNA and CDR2 YSLEER. In the case of this clonotype: The antigen is not known.

TCRdb re-derived calls from the RT-PCR reads in MiXCR, one entry per CDR3 protein. The table lists about 500,000 distinct CDR3 sequences, 16% of them singletons, with 3% in the top ten. Sequences were derived from CD4+ T cells sorted from PBMCs, sampled about 23 months after vaccination. The genes are TRBV4-3 and TRBJ2-7; TRBD1 might be the D (6 bases). This TCR was sampled from a man aged 45 to 70 who received an inactivated influenza vaccine. CDR3 in DNA: TGCGCCAGCAGCCAAGATCGGTACAGGGACTACGAGCAGTACTTC. Amino acids: CASSQDRYRDYEQYF.